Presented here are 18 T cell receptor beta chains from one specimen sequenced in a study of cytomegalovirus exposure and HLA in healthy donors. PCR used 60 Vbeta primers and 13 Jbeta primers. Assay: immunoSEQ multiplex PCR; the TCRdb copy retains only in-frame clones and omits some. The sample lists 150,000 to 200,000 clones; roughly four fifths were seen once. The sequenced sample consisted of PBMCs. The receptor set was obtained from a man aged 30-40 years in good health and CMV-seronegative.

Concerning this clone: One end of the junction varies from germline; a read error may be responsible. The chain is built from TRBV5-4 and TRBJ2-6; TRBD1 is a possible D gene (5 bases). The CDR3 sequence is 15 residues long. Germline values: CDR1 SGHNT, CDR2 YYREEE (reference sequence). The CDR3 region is CASSLAGLGADVLTF. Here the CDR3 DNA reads TGTGCCAGCAGCTTGGCAGGGTTAGGGGCCGACGTCCTGACTTTC.

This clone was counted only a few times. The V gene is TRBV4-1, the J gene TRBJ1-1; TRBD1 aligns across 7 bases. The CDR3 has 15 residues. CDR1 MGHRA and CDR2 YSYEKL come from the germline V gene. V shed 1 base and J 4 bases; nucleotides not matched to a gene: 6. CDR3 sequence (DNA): TGCGCCAGCAGCCAAGTCAAGGGGGCGACCACTGAAGCTTTCTTT. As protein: CASSQVKGATTEAFF.

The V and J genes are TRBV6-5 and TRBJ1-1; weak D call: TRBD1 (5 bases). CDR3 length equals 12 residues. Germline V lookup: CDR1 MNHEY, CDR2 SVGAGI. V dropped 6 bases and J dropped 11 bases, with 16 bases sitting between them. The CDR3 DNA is TGTGCCAGCAGGGGACCGGGGGTGGGCGCTTTCTTT. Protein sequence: CASRGPGVGAFF.

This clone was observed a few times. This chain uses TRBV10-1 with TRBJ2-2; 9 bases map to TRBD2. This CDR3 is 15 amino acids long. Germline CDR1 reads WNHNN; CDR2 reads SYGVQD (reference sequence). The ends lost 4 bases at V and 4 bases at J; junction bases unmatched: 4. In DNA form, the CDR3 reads TGCGCCAGCAGTGGGCTAGCGGGGACCACCGGGGAGCTGTTTTTT. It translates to CASSGLAGTTGELFF.

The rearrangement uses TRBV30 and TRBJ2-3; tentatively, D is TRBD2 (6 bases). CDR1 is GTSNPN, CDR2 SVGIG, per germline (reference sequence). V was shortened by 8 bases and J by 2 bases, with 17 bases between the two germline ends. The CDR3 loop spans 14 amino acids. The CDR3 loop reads CARSGGAITDTQYF. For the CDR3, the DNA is TGTGCCCGCTCCGGGGGAGCCATCACAGATACGCAGTATTTT.

The DNA for the CDR3 is TGCGCCAGCAGCTTGTTATCAGGGTCCAATGAGCAGTTCTTC. Its translation: CASSLLSGSNEQFF. The chain has TRBV5-1 and TRBJ2-1; maybe TRBD1 (5 bases). In germline, CDR1 is SGHRS, CDR2 YFSETQ. CDR3 length: 14 residues. Trimming removed 1 base from V and 6 bases from J, with 11 bases in between.

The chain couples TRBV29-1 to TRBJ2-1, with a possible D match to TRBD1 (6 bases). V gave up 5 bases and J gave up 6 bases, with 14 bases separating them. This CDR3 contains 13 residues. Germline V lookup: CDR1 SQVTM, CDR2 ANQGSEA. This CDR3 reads CSVSSLGGNEQFF. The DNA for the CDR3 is TGCAGCGTTTCGTCCTTAGGGGGCAATGAGCAGTTCTTC.

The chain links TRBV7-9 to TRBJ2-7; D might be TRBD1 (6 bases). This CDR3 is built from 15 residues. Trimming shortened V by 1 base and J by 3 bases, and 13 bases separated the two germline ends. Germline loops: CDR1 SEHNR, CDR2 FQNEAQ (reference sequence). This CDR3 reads CASSLVRDINYEQYF. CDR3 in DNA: TGTGCCAGCAGCTTAGTGAGGGACATCAACTACGAGCAGTACTTC.

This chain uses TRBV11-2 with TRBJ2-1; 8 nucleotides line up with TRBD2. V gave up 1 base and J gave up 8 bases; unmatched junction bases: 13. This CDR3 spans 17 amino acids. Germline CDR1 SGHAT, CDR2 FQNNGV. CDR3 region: CASSLGHGTRSVDEQFF. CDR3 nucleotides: TGTGCCAGCAGCTTAGGTCACGGGACTAGAAGTGTCGATGAGCAGTTCTTC. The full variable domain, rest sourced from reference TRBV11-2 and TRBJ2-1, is EAGVAQSPRYKIIEKRQSVAFWCNPISGHATLYWYQQILGQGPKLLIQFQNNGVVDDSQLPKDRFSAERLKGVDSTLKIQPAKLEDSAVYLCASSLGHGTRSVDEQFFGPGTRLTVL.

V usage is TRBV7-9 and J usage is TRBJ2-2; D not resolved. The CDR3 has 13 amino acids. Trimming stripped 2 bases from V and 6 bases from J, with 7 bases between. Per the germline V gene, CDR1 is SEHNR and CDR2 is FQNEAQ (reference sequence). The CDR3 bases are TGTGCCAGCAGCTTATTTGGGCCCGGGGAGCTGTTTTTT. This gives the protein CASSLFGPGELFF.

This chain's CDR3 is CASSQETSGGLFF. DNA for the CDR3: TGTGCCAGCAGCCAAGAGACTAGCGGTGGGCTGTTTTTT. The chain couples TRBV4-2 to TRBJ2-2; 9 bases fit TRBD2. V lost 0 bases, J lost 13 bases, and 3 bases stayed unmatched. Germline V gene lookup returns CDR1 LGHNA and CDR2 YNFKEQ. The CDR3 is 13 amino acids.

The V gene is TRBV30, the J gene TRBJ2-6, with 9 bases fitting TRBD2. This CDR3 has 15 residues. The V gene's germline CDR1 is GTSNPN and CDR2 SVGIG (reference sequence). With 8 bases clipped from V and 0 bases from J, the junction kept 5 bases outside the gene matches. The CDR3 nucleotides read TGTGCCGCTGGGCGGGAGGGCTCTGGGGCCAACGTCCTGACTTTC. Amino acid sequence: CAAGREGSGANVLTF. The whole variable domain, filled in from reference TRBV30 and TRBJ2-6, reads SQTIHQWPATLVQPVGSPLSLECTVEGTSNPNLYWYRQAAGRGLQLLFYSVGIGQISSEVPQNLSASRPQDRQFILSSKKLLLSDSGFYLCAAGREGSGANVLTFGAGSRLTVL.

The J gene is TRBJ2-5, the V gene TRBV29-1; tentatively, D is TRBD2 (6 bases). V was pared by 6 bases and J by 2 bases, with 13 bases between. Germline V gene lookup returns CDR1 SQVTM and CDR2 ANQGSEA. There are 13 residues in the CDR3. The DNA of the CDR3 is TGCAGCGTGGGTCGGGGACTGCAAGAGACCCAGTACTTC. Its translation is CSVGRGLQETQYF.

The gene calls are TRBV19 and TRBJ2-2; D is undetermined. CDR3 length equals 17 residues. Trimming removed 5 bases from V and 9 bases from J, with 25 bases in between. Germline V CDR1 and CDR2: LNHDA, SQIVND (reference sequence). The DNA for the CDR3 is TGTGCCAGTAGTGGCCCCGGAGACGGCCGCGTGTATCGGGAGCTGTTTTTT. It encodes CASSGPGDGRVYRELFF.

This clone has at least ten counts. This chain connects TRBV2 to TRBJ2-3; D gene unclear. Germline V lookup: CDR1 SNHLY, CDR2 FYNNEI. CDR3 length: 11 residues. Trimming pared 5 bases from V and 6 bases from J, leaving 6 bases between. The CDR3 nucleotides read TGTGCCAGCAGTCCGTTTGATACGCAGTATTTT. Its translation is CASSPFDTQYF.

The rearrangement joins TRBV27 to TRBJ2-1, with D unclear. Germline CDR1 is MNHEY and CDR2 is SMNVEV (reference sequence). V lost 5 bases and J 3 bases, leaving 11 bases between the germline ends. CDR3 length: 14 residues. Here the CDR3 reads CASSRLELYNEQFF. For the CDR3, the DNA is TGTGCCAGCAGTCGCTTAGAACTCTACAATGAGCAGTTCTTC.

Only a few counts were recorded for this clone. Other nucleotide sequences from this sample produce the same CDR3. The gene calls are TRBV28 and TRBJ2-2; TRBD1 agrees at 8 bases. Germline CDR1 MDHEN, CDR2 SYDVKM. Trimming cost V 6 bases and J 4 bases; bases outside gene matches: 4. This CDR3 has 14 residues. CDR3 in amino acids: CASSRTGGTGELFF. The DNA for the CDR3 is TGTGCCAGCAGCCGCACAGGGGGCACCGGGGAGCTGTTTTTT.

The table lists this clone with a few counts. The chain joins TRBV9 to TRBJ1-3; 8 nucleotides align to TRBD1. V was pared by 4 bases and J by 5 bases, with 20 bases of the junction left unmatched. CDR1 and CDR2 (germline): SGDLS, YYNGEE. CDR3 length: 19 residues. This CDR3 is CASSSHPGGGGTDRNTIYF. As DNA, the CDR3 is TGTGCCAGCAGCTCCCACCCAGGGGGCGGCGGAACCGATAGAAACACCATATATTTT.